This record covers a single T cell receptor beta chain. No cognate antigen has been identified for it. It has no much larger one-base neighbor in the sample; base qualities were not kept. CD8 naive samples were obtained by positive selection for CCR7 among CD45RO-negative cells, yielding a CD45RA+CCR7+ population from which TemRA cells were excluded. The donors were healthy, HIV-negative adults with no recently reported acute infections or vaccinations. Every donor was a Caucasian adult residing in Nashville, Tennessee, USA. After blood collection by leukapheresis, PBMCs were isolated using Ficoll-Histopaque density gradient centrifugation and then cryopreserved in the vapor phase of liquid nitrogen. Analytical flow cytometry was used to check the purity and quantity of every magnetically sorted T cell population. Each sorted fraction had its genomic DNA isolated and then quantified by UV absorbance on a Nanodrop 2000c.

The entry originates in a study of shared clonotypes between healthy human individuals (dated by TCRdb to 2019 to 2021). As for the study more broadly: The cohort comprised a couple of women and a few men aged 18 to 49 years. Per donor, three plates each were used for CD4 naive and CD4 memory, two for CD8 naive, and one for CD8 memory. Each donor's leukapheresis produced roughly between roughly 0.94 and 9.5 billion PBMCs. Libraries were prepared and TCR repertoires were sequenced by different laboratories using diverse techniques, in order to increase sequencing depth and limit assay-specific biases. To estimate repertoire size and how much clonotypes are shared between individuals, the study performed deep sequencing of blood TCR repertoires from five healthy adults.

Broad study findings and their caveats: Incomplete sequencing was indicated by rarefaction of sorted-subset datasets, despite the large sequencing depth. Sampling was limited to blood, and TCR repertoires in tissue likely differ from TCR repertoires in blood. Compared with non-shared clonotypes, clonotypes shared by all four sorted-subset donors had higher generation probabilities. The small number of donors limited the genetic and exposure-history diversity represented. Pairwise subsampling led to the expectation that sequencing depth would affect the degree of clonotype sharing among donors. Estimated clonotype richness was generally larger for naive than for memory subsets. When a handful of donors were compared, the shared fraction of clonotypes was around 4.6% for naive CD4, around 4% for naive CD8, 2.3% for memory CD4, and roughly 0.43% for memory CD8.

TCR CDR3 regions were amplified from genomic DNA by multiplex PCR using the deep immunoSEQ assay. Extracted genomic DNA from each cell subset was spread evenly across all wells of several immunoSEQ 96-well plates, with each plate serving as a replicate. Each replicate PCR for sorted subsets received about 180 ng genomic DNA, equal to about 30,000 T cell genomes. Purified libraries were quantified with a Qubit 3.0 fluorometer, sized on a Bioanalyzer 2100, and re-quantified with the KAPA Library Quantification kit. Every immunoSEQ 96-well plate was sequenced on a separate single-read 150-cycle Illumina NextSeq 550 flow cell. On the authors' methods: The immunoSEQ output contained only junctional sequences without quality scores, so filtering could not match that applied to full-length reads. Sequences were annotated with PyIR, a Python wrapper for IgBLAST v1.9, and V/J genes and CDR3 were assigned using IMGT germline references. Any read was removed if the V/J assignment was weak (E-value above 1e-6), the CDR3 was missing, or the read contained stop codons, out-of-frame junctions, or ambiguous translated residues. V3J clonotypes were defined as sequences sharing an identical inferred V gene, J gene, and CDR3 amino acid sequence. Percentage overlap between repertoires was calculated by dividing the number of shared unique clonotypes by the size of the smaller repertoire. Repertoire richness was assessed with RTK rarefaction, the Chao1 estimator, and Recon v2.1 estimates of unobserved clonotypes. Generation probabilities for all TCRbeta clonotypes obtained by the gDNA method from a handful of donors were computed using OLGA. Drawn from immuneACCESS, this table holds only the in-frame rearrangements with V and J called that TCRdb kept. Clones are partly lost; checked studies trace under half to an unresolved V gene and leave the rest unexplained. V, J and clone size were drawn from that table, and D and trimming were deduced from the DNA. The sample profile shows about 2.1 million clones; 93% of them were found once. Together, the top ten hold about 1.6% of the sample.

The sequenced sample was naive CD8+ T cells from PBMCs. This specimen's cell subset or site label, interpreted: CD45RA+CCR7+. The receptor was isolated from a man younger than 35 in good health. Some clones in this sample may be carry-over from other donors' samples.

In nucleotides, the sequence is TGCGCCAGCAGCGTTCACCCTAGCACAGATACGCAGTATTTT. Translated, this gives CASSVHPSTDTQYF. This receptor chain uses TRBV5-1 and TRBJ2-3, with no reliable assignment of the D segment. The CDR3 runs 14 amino acids, cysteine and phenylalanine included. The entry retains the CDR3 DNA only, 42 bases that are in frame from base 1. V gives up 4 bases and J gives up 0 bases, and the segment between their germline ends measures 9 bases. CDR1 SGHRS and CDR2 YFSETQ were looked up in the germline V gene.